A selection of T cell receptor beta chains follows, all from one sample in a study of CD8+ T cells in alopecia areata. Measured with immunoSEQ multiplex PCR; TCRdb has only the in-frame clones, and not every one. The sample records fewer than 250,000 clones, about 60% being singletons. Sequences were derived from CD4+ T cells sorted from blood, sampled at week 4, from a patient treated with tofacitinib. Every receptor here comes from a human donor with alopecia areata. CDR3s include the opening cysteine and the closing phenylalanine or tryptophan. Each record gives: CDR3 DNA, CDR3 protein, V gene, J gene, clone size, D gene. A D gene is named only where the DNA matches it firmly. Size is stated for part of the rows, as once, few or many counts, or as a class when the clone is expanded.

cdr3_nt: TGTGCCATCAGTGTAGGGCCGGGACAGGGCCTCAAGGACTATGGCTACACCTTC; cdr3_aa: CAISVGPGQGLKDYGYTF; v_call: TRBV10-3; j_call: TRBJ1-2; clone_size: NA; d_call: TRBD1
cdr3_nt: TGTGCCAGCAGCTTTCCTAGCGGGCTCTCCTACAATGAGCAGTTCTTC; cdr3_aa: CASSFPSGLSYNEQFF; v_call: TRBV5-4; j_call: TRBJ2-1; clone_size: NA; d_call: TRBD2
cdr3_nt: TGTGCCAGCAGTGGGGGAGCGGCGATGAACACTGAAGCTTTCTTT; cdr3_aa: CASSGGAAMNTEAFF; v_call: TRBV2; j_call: TRBJ1-1; clone_size: NA; d_call: NA
cdr3_nt: TGTGCCAGCAGCTTAGCAGGGAATGGCTACACCTTC; cdr3_aa: CASSLAGNGYTF; v_call: TRBV7-9; j_call: TRBJ1-2; clone_size: NA; d_call: NA
cdr3_nt: TGCAGCGTTGAAGATCAAAGGGGCGGCGAGCAGTACTTC; cdr3_aa: CSVEDQRGGEQYF; v_call: TRBV29-1; j_call: TRBJ2-7; clone_size: NA; d_call: NA
cdr3_nt: TGTGCCAGCAGTTACGATAAGAATGAGCAGTTCTTC; cdr3_aa: CASSYDKNEQFF; v_call: TRBV6-6; j_call: TRBJ2-1; clone_size: NA; d_call: NA
cdr3_nt: TGTGCCAGCACCCGAGGGACTAGGTCCCACGAGCAGTACTTC; cdr3_aa: CASTRGTRSHEQYF; v_call: TRBV2; j_call: TRBJ2-7; clone_size: NA; d_call: TRBD2
cdr3_nt: TGTGCCAGCCTGACTCCGGGGGGTCACGAGCAGTACTTC; cdr3_aa: CASLTPGGHEQYF; v_call: TRBV6-6; j_call: TRBJ2-7; clone_size: once; d_call: TRBD2
cdr3_nt: TGTGCCAGCAGCCGAGACGTCGGGCAAGAGACCCAGTACTTC; cdr3_aa: CASSRDVGQETQYF; v_call: TRBV14; j_call: TRBJ2-5; clone_size: NA; d_call: NA
cdr3_nt: TGTGCCAGCAGCTCTCCAGGGGGGCTATTTCGTCGAGACACTGAAGCTTTCTTT; cdr3_aa: CASSSPGGLFRRDTEAFF; v_call: TRBV5-8; j_call: TRBJ1-1; clone_size: NA; d_call: TRBD1
cdr3_nt: TGTGCCACCTCTTCGGGAGGTGGAATCACCGGGGAGCTGTTTTTT; cdr3_aa: CATSSGGGITGELFF; v_call: TRBV19; j_call: TRBJ2-2; clone_size: NA; d_call: TRBD2
cdr3_nt: TGTGCCAGCAGCTTGTGGGGGCGGGGGATGAACACTGAAGCTTTCTTT; cdr3_aa: CASSLWGRGMNTEAFF; v_call: TRBV7-8; j_call: TRBJ1-1; clone_size: NA; d_call: NA
cdr3_nt: TGCAGCGTTCGGGCACTTCTAACCGGGGAGCTGTTTTTT; cdr3_aa: CSVRALLTGELFF; v_call: TRBV29-1; j_call: TRBJ2-2; clone_size: NA; d_call: NA
cdr3_nt: TGTGCCAGCAGTGCCACAGGGTATGGAAACACCATATATTTT; cdr3_aa: CASSATGYGNTIYF; v_call: TRBV2; j_call: TRBJ1-3; clone_size: NA; d_call: NA
cdr3_nt: TGCGGGGCAGGGGGAAGGGAGACCCAGTACTTC; cdr3_aa: CGAGGRETQYF; v_call: TRBV29-1; j_call: TRBJ2-5; clone_size: NA; d_call: TRBD1
cdr3_nt: TGCGCCAGCAGCTTGGAAGGACTAGCGGGAGTCAGGGAGACCCAGTACTTC; cdr3_aa: CASSLEGLAGVRETQYF; v_call: TRBV5-1; j_call: TRBJ2-5; clone_size: NA; d_call: TRBD2
cdr3_nt: TGTGCCAGCAGCGAAGAGACCCAGTACTTC; cdr3_aa: CASSEETQYF; v_call: TRBV25-1; j_call: TRBJ2-5; clone_size: NA; d_call: NA
cdr3_nt: TGCAGCGTTGCACAGGGGCCCAACACCGGGGAGCTGTTTTTT; cdr3_aa: CSVAQGPNTGELFF; v_call: TRBV29-1; j_call: TRBJ2-2; clone_size: once; d_call: TRBD1
cdr3_nt: TGCAGCGTTGAAGTGAACAGGCCAGGCGAGCAGTACTTC; cdr3_aa: CSVEVNRPGEQYF; v_call: TRBV29-1; j_call: TRBJ2-7; clone_size: NA; d_call: NA
cdr3_nt: TGTGCCACCAGCAGAGATCGTGTCGCTGGGACAGGTTACGAGCAGTACTTC; cdr3_aa: CATSRDRVAGTGYEQYF; v_call: TRBV15; j_call: TRBJ2-7; clone_size: NA; d_call: TRBD1
cdr3_nt: TGTGCCAGCAGTTACAGCTATCAGGGGAACTATGGCTACACCTTC; cdr3_aa: CASSYSYQGNYGYTF; v_call: TRBV6-5; j_call: TRBJ1-2; clone_size: few; d_call: NA
cdr3_nt: TGTGCCAGCAGCACGGCCGGGACCGGTACGGAGCAGTACTTC; cdr3_aa: CASSTAGTGTEQYF; v_call: TRBV7-9; j_call: TRBJ2-7; clone_size: NA; d_call: NA
cdr3_nt: TGCGCCAGCAGCACGGGACATAGCTCCTACGAGCAGTACTTC; cdr3_aa: CASSTGHSSYEQYF; v_call: TRBV5-1; j_call: TRBJ2-7; clone_size: NA; d_call: NA
cdr3_nt: TGTGCCAGCAGCTTTCCGGGACAGGGGGCAGAAGATACGCAGTATTTT; cdr3_aa: CASSFPGQGAEDTQYF; v_call: TRBV5-4; j_call: TRBJ2-3; clone_size: NA; d_call: TRBD1
cdr3_nt: TGTGCCTGGGGGCGGTCGGGCCCCCGGTACTTC; cdr3_aa: CAWGRSGPRYF; v_call: TRBV30; j_call: TRBJ2-5; clone_size: few; d_call: NA
cdr3_nt: TGTGCCAGCAGAGGGCTAGCGGGAGAGGAGACCCAGTACTTC; cdr3_aa: CASRGLAGEETQYF; v_call: TRBV27; j_call: TRBJ2-5; clone_size: once; d_call: TRBD2
cdr3_nt: TGCAGCGTTCGGACAGGGGGTGTGGGTTACGAGCAGTACTTC; cdr3_aa: CSVRTGGVGYEQYF; v_call: TRBV29-1; j_call: TRBJ2-7; clone_size: NA; d_call: TRBD1
cdr3_nt: TGTGCCTGGAGTGTACGATTGGGCGGGAGCTCCTACGAGCAGTACTTC; cdr3_aa: CAWSVRLGGSSYEQYF; v_call: TRBV30; j_call: TRBJ2-7; clone_size: once; d_call: TRBD2
cdr3_nt: TGTGCCAGCAGTGAGCACAGTGGTCCCTATGGCTACACCTTC; cdr3_aa: CASSEHSGPYGYTF; v_call: TRBV6-1; j_call: TRBJ1-2; clone_size: NA; d_call: NA
cdr3_nt: TGCAGCGTCGGACAGGGGGCGTGGAACACTGAAGCTTTCTTT; cdr3_aa: CSVGQGAWNTEAFF; v_call: TRBV29-1; j_call: TRBJ1-1; clone_size: few; d_call: TRBD1
cdr3_nt: TGTGCCTGGAGTCTAGTTTTCTACAATGAGCAGTTCTTC; cdr3_aa: CAWSLVFYNEQFF; v_call: TRBV30; j_call: TRBJ2-1; clone_size: NA; d_call: NA
cdr3_nt: TGTGCCAGCAGTGCGGGGGCGAACACTGAAGCTTTCTTT; cdr3_aa: CASSAGANTEAFF; v_call: TRBV25-1; j_call: TRBJ1-1; clone_size: NA; d_call: NA
cdr3_nt: TGCAGCGTCGTACAGGGAAACACCATATATTTT; cdr3_aa: CSVVQGNTIYF; v_call: TRBV29-1; j_call: TRBJ1-3; clone_size: NA; d_call: NA
cdr3_nt: TGTGCCAGCAGTTCTGGACAGCCTGGAAACACCATATATTTT; cdr3_aa: CASSSGQPGNTIYF; v_call: TRBV2; j_call: TRBJ1-3; clone_size: NA; d_call: NA
cdr3_nt: TGTGCCAGCAGTTCGAGGACAGGGGAGCTGTTTTTT; cdr3_aa: CASSSRTGELFF; v_call: TRBV28; j_call: TRBJ2-2; clone_size: NA; d_call: NA
cdr3_nt: TGCGCCAGCAGCTTTGAGCAGGAGACCCAGTACTTC; cdr3_aa: CASSFEQETQYF; v_call: TRBV5-1; j_call: TRBJ2-5; clone_size: NA; d_call: NA